These T cell receptor beta chains were read from a single sample in a study of radiation and T cells in renal cell carcinoma. Data came from immunoSEQ multiplex PCR; TCRdb stores just in-frame clones and leaves some out. There are tens of thousands of clones in the sample; approximately 84% occur only once, and less than 7.5% lies in the top ten. The material was blood, obtained from a patient whose treatment included radiotherapy and nephrectomy. Every receptor here comes from a man in his 60s with renal cell carcinoma. The CDR3 runs from the conserved cysteine through the conserved F or W. Clone size is not always given. Where it is, it says once, few, many or a class for expanded clones.

clone_size: .; v_call: TRBV25-1; cdr3_aa: CASTSTGMSSYNEQFF
clone_size: .; v_call: TRBV10-3; cdr3_aa: CAISPDREHGYTF
clone_size: .; v_call: TRBV27; cdr3_aa: CASSASGWSPLHF
clone_size: .; v_call: TRBV6-6; cdr3_aa: CASSYNLAVTNEKLFF
clone_size: few; v_call: TRBV5-1; cdr3_aa: CASSPRDRDTEAFF
clone_size: .; v_call: TRBV7-9; cdr3_aa: CASSPREGRWEVDEQYF
clone_size: .; v_call: TRBV30; cdr3_aa: CARSKGDTEAFF
clone_size: .; v_call: TRBV6-5; cdr3_aa: CASSRKRISEKLFF
clone_size: .; v_call: TRBV7-7; cdr3_aa: CASSSFISGGRGDTQYF
clone_size: .; v_call: TRBV7-8; cdr3_aa: CASSFPGLEQFF
clone_size: .; v_call: TRBV30; cdr3_aa: CAWGRGAEAFF
clone_size: medium-sized; v_call: TRBV28; cdr3_aa: CASSLSGDQPQHF
clone_size: few; v_call: TRBV6-8; cdr3_aa: CASSYPTSGGWNTQYF
clone_size: few; v_call: TRBV6-1; cdr3_aa: CASSVDQGNTEAFF
clone_size: .; v_call: TRBV6-4; cdr3_aa: CASSRGSGANVLTF
clone_size: .; v_call: TRBV11-2; cdr3_aa: CASSLEIAGGRPSTDTQYF
clone_size: .; v_call: TRBV6-1; cdr3_aa: CASSEIGTGTEQYF
clone_size: few; v_call: TRBV27; cdr3_aa: CASSPDRAYEQYF
clone_size: .; v_call: TRBV6-6; cdr3_aa: CASSYGQGPTGELFF
clone_size: .; v_call: TRBV28; cdr3_aa: CASSTPTDTQYF
clone_size: .; v_call: TRBV7-9; cdr3_aa: CASSRGLAGQDTQYF
clone_size: .; v_call: TRBV5-5; cdr3_aa: CASSLVFNTEAFF
clone_size: .; v_call: TRBV5-1; cdr3_aa: CASSPGSGNSPLHF
clone_size: .; v_call: TRBV27; cdr3_aa: CASSLGLAGAWSTDTQYF
clone_size: once; v_call: TRBV18; cdr3_aa: CASSWTENTEAFF
clone_size: .; v_call: TRBV10-3; cdr3_aa: CAIKQGAEIKYNEQFF
clone_size: once; v_call: TRBV11-2; cdr3_aa: CASSVGLAGGYNEQFF
clone_size: .; v_call: TRBV29-1; cdr3_aa: CSVERVDRANGYTF
clone_size: .; v_call: TRBV19; cdr3_aa: CASSMRDSQETQYF
clone_size: .; v_call: TRBV9; cdr3_aa: CASSATYPGNTIYF
clone_size: once; v_call: TRBV5-4; cdr3_aa: CASSFYLRDIQYF
clone_size: .; v_call: TRBV5-1; cdr3_aa: CASSPPSRGPYQETQYF